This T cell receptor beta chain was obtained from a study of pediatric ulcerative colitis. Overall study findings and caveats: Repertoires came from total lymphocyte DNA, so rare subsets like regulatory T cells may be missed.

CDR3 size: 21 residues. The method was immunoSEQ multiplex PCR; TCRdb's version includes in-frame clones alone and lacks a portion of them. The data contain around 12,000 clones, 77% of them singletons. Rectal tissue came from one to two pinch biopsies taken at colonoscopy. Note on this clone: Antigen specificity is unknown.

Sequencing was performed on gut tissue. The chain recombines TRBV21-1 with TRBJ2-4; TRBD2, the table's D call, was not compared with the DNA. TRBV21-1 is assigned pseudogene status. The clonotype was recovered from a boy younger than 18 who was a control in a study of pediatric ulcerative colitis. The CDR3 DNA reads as TGTGCCAGCAGCAAAGTGGGTGGGCTAGCGCGGGAGAGGGAAGCCAAAAACATTCAGTACTTC. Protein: CASSKVGGLAREREAKNIQYF.